This TCR beta chain appears in the sequencing data of a study of cytomegalovirus exposure and HLA in healthy donors. Notes on the study in general: Among the most significant clusters, several appeared linked to common viral pathogens in a later analysis.

V shed 3 bases, J shed 13 bases, and the junction held 16 bases outside the gene matches. This CDR3 contains 15 residues. In germline, CDR1 is MGHDK, CDR2 SYGVNS. A remark on this clone: Its antigen remains unidentified.

The PCR had 60 Vbeta and 13 Jbeta primers. In the original workflow: Approximately 79 million unique TCR beta chains, roughly 11 million of them shared, were counted by a later analysis. TCRdb keeps only in-frame clones here, not all; method: immunoSEQ multiplex PCR. Clonal size and the V and J genes are those of that table, whereas D and trimming came from the DNA. The table records a few hundred thousand clones, approximately 80% of them present only once. Healthy individuals who donated bone marrow served as the donors. This clonotype was obtained from a man aged 35 to 55 in good health and CMV-seronegative. Sequencing was carried out using PBMCs. The rearrangement uses TRBV25-1 and TRBJ1-2, with TRBD1 matching 8 bases. CDR3 region: CASSDSFGTGEGCTF. The DNA for the CDR3 is TGTGCCAGCAGTGACTCTTTCGGGACAGGCGAGGGATGCACCTTC.